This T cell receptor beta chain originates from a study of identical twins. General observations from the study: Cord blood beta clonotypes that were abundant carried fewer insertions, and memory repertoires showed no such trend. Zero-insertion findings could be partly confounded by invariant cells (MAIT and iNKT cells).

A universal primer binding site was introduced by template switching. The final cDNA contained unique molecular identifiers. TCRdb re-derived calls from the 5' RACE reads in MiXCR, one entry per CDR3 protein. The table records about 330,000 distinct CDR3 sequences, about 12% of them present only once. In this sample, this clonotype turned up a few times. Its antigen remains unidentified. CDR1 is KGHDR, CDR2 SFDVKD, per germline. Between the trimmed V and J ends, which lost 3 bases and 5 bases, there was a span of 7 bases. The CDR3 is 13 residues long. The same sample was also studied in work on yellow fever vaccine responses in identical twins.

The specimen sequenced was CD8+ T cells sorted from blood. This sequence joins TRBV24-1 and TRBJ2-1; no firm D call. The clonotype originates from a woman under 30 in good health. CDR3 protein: CATSDPKNNEQFF. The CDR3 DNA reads TGTGCCACCAGTGATCCGAAAAACAATGAGCAGTTCTTC.